This TCR beta chain comes out of a study of blood T cell repertoires in COVID-19. Looking at the study overall: Nucleic acid was either cDNA or gDNA, and it came from T cells, B-cell-depleted T cells, or PBMCs.

The authors' processing: Reference gene primer amplification in the assay estimated nucleated cell counts. Profiled with immunoSEQ multiplex PCR; TCRdb holds only in-frame clones, not every one. The V and J calls and clone size come from that table; D and trimming were worked out from the DNA. This sample yields about 320,000 clones, of which 70% to 90% are seen a single time; 5.5% to 6% belongs to the top ten. The CDR3 sequence is 14 residues long. After removal of 6 bases from V and 2 bases from J, the junction contained 7 bases not matched to a gene. Germline-derived CDR1 and CDR2 are KGHSH and LQKENI. Allocation to cohorts depended on clinical history reported by the participants. Symptom resolution, clearance, or two negative PCRs marked the recovered donors of Cohort 3. This clone was seen just once.

The TCR comes from a woman under 40 who had recovered from COVID-19. Sequencing used PBMCs or T cells enriched from blood (not recorded which). J is TRBJ2-7 and V is TRBV18, with 7 bases matching TRBD1. CDR3 nucleotides: TGTGCCAGCTCTGTCGGACAGGAACCCTACGAGCAGTACTTC. Its translation: CASSVGQEPYEQYF.